A single T cell receptor beta chain is shown here with its context. The antigen is undetermined. Germline-derived CDR1 and CDR2 are MNHEY and SMNVEV (reference sequence). V gave up 0 bases and J gave up 3 bases, with 11 bases separating them. The CDR3 length is 15 residues. Use of 60 Vbeta and 13 Jbeta primers characterized the PCR. In the authors' methods: The authors later counted about 80 million unique TCR beta chains, 9 million to 12 million of them shared. The protocol was immunoSEQ multiplex PCR, while the TCRdb copy is restricted to in-frame clones and leaves out a portion. The V and J calls and clone size are taken from that table; D and trimming were inferred from the DNA. Counted here are around 75,000 clones, 70% to 80% occurring once; the ten biggest clones make up 3.3%. The data originate from a study of cytomegalovirus exposure and HLA in healthy donors. The study, taken as a whole, reports: Many donors carried some public TCRs, although rarity characterized most TCR sequences. With later analysis, a missense DCLRE1C variant became linked to TCR beta V- and J-gene trimming. Excluded: some indistinguishable V segments such as TRBV6-2 and TRBV6-3.

What was sequenced was PBMCs. The V and J genes are TRBV27 and TRBJ1-1, with a tentative D call TRBD1 (6 bases). The sequence derives from a man between 18 and 35 years old in good health and CMV-seronegative. CDR3 in DNA: TGTGCCAGCAGTTTATCATCAGGGGCATACACTGAAGCTTTCTTT. It yields the protein CASSLSSGAYTEAFF.